These T cell receptor beta chains were read from a single sample in a study of blood T cell repertoires in COVID-19. Assay used: immunoSEQ multiplex PCR; TCRdb lists only in-frame clones, some missing. The table lists nearly 85,000 clones, around four fifths of them singletons, with over 15% in the top ten. Sample: peripheral blood. The source of these receptors is a woman in her sixties or seventies with acute or convalescent COVID-19. CDR3s include the opening cysteine and the closing phenylalanine or tryptophan. D genes are given only for firm matches. Not all rows give a size; the values are once, few, many and, for expanded clones, a class.

>.|.|TRBJ1-2|TRBV29-1
CSVEDSRQEFLYGYTF
TGCAGCGTTGAAGATTCGAGACAGGAATTTCTCTATGGCTACACCTTC
>.|TRBD1|TRBJ1-2|TRBV7-8
CASSLSRTGGDYGYTF
TGTGCCAGCAGCTTATCCCGGACAGGGGGTGACTATGGCTACACCTTC
>.|TRBD2|TRBJ2-2|TRBV2
CASSEELAALASNTGELFF
TGTGCCAGCAGTGAAGAACTAGCGGCCCTGGCCTCGAACACCGGGGAGCTGTTTTTT
>.|.|TRBJ1-1|TRBV7-9
CASSLGGVLGEAFF
TGTGCCAGCAGCTTAGGCGGGGTTCTAGGGGAAGCTTTCTTT
>.|.|TRBJ1-4|TRBV27
CASSTYRVGGEKLFF
TGTGCCAGCAGTACCTACAGGGTCGGAGGTGAAAAACTGTTTTTT
>.|TRBD1|TRBJ1-6|TRBV11-3
CASRTGGGSPLHF
TGTGCCAGCAGAACAGGGGGAGGTTCACCCCTCCACTTT
>.|TRBD1|TRBJ1-1|TRBV3-1/TRBV3-2
CASSRPTGGPNTEAFF
TGTGCCAGCAGCCGCCCCACAGGGGGCCCGAACACTGAAGCTTTCTTT
>few|.|TRBJ1-2|TRBV27
CASSDRLRSGGYTF
TGTGCCAGCAGTGACAGGCTCCGCTCGGGGGGCTACACCTTC
>.|.|TRBJ2-7|TRBV6-1
CASSDVALDSDYEQYF
TGTGCCAGCAGTGACGTAGCACTCGATTCAGATTACGAGCAGTACTTC
>once|.|TRBJ1-2|TRBV30
CAWAGGTYYGYTF
TGTGCCTGGGCAGGCGGGACGTATTATGGCTACACCTTC
>.|TRBD1|TRBJ1-2|TRBV5-5
CASSRGDRAWNGYTF
TGTGCCAGCAGTCGGGGGGACAGGGCGTGGAATGGCTACACCTTC
>.|TRBD2|TRBJ2-1|TRBV27
CASSLRLAGGWNEQFF
TGTGCCAGCAGTTTACGACTAGCGGGGGGGTGGAATGAGCAGTTCTTC
>.|TRBD1|TRBJ1-4|TRBV4-1
CASSGTGGGIGEKLFF
TGCGCCAGCAGCGGGACAGGGGGCGGAATCGGTGAAAAACTGTTTTTT
>.|TRBD1|TRBJ1-1|TRBV7-9
CASSRDRGHTEAFF
TGTGCCAGCAGCCGGGACAGGGGGCACACTGAAGCTTTCTTT
>.|.|TRBJ1-2|TRBV6-1
CASSEYTKTYGYTF
TGTGCCAGCAGTGAATACACTAAGACCTATGGCTACACCTTC
>.|.|TRBJ1-3|TRBV12-3/TRBV12-4
CASRTRWGNTIYF
TGTGCCAGTAGGACAAGGTGGGGAAACACCATATATTTT
>large|.|TRBJ2-3|TRBV19
CASSIGESDGDTQYF
TGTGCCAGTAGTATCGGGGAATCCGACGGAGATACGCAGTATTTT
>.|.|TRBJ1-2|TRBV6-5
CASSYTGVGNYGYTF
TGTGCCAGCAGTTACACCGGGGTAGGGAACTATGGCTACACCTTC